What follows are 24 T cell receptor beta chains derived from one specimen sequenced in a study of response to subunit inactivated influenza vaccine. TCRdb reprocessed the RT-PCR reads via MiXCR and lists one record per CDR3 protein. The sample lists 560,000 or so distinct CDR3 sequences; 7.6% were seen once. The specimen comprised PBMCs from blood, sampled less than 25 months after vaccination. The receptor source for this set is a man in his fifties or sixties who received an inactivated influenza vaccine.

This clonotype was observed many times. This chain connects TRBV5-1 to TRBJ1-1, with 8 bases aligning to TRBD1. Trimming cost V 4 bases and J 7 bases; bases outside gene matches: 9. There are 14 residues in the CDR3. In germline, CDR1 is SGHRS, CDR2 YFSETQ. CDR3 coding DNA: TGCGCCAGCAGCCTTCGACAGGGGAGGAATGAAGCTTTCTTT. Translation: CASSLRQGRNEAFF. Variable domain in full (rest from reference TRBV5-1 and TRBJ1-1): KAGVTQTPRYLIKTRGQQVTLSCSPISGHRSVSWYQQTPGQGLQFLFEYFSETQRNKGNFPGRFSGRQFSNSRSEMNVSTLELGDSALYLCASSLRQGRNEAFFGQGTRLTVV.

The chain combines TRBV5-1 with TRBJ2-2; D may correspond to TRBD1 or TRBD2 (5 bases each). The V gene lost 4 bases and the J gene lost 0 bases, with 10 bases spanning the gap. The CDR3 consists of 15 residues. Germline V lookup: CDR1 SGHRS, CDR2 YFSETQ. As DNA, the CDR3 is TGCGCCAGCAGCCCCGGGACGCCGAACACCGGGGAGCTGTTTTTT. Residues: CASSPGTPNTGELFF.

The J gene is TRBJ2-3, the V gene TRBV5-5; D unresolved. V dropped 2 bases and J dropped 0 bases, with 4 bases sitting between them. In germline, CDR1 is SGHKS, CDR2 YYEKEE (reference sequence). The CDR3 has 13 amino acids. CDR3 region: CASSFYSTDTQYF. In DNA form, the CDR3 reads TGTGCCAGCAGCTTTTACAGCACAGATACGCAGTATTTT.

This clonotype came up a few times. The CDR3 bases are TGCAGCGTTGAAGGGGGGCCTCCCGAAGCTTTCTTT. Amino acid sequence: CSVEGGPPEAFF. The chain has TRBV29-1 and TRBJ1-1; possibly TRBD1 for D (6 bases). V was shortened by 1 base and J by 8 bases, with 11 bases between the two germline ends. This CDR3 comprises 12 residues. Per the germline V gene, CDR1 is SQVTM and CDR2 is ANQGSEA.

The sample holds many counts of this clonotype. The CDR3 protein is CASSVESSRSSYNSPLHF. CDR3 bases: TGTGCCAGCAGCGTGGAAAGTAGCAGGAGCTCCTATAATTCACCCCTCCACTTT. This chain joins TRBV9 and TRBJ1-6; D is uncertain. Trimming took off 2 bases at V and 0 bases at J, with 15 bases between the two ends. Germline V gene data show CDR1 as SGDLS and CDR2 as YYNGEE. The CDR3 runs 18 residues.

The chain couples TRBV4-3 to TRBJ2-3, with 8 nucleotides matching TRBD2. J gave up 1 base and V 3 bases, and 9 bases lay outside the gene matches. Germline V gene lookup returns CDR1 LGHNA and CDR2 YSLEER. This CDR3 is 17 amino acids long. Here the CDR3 reads CASSQDKTSAGTDTQYF. CDR3 in DNA: TGCGCCAGCAGCCAGGATAAGACTAGCGCAGGCACAGATACGCAGTATTTT.

The genes are TRBV2 and TRBJ2-7; a weak D match, TRBD2 (6 bases). Trimming cost V 11 bases and J 7 bases, with 21 bases left between them. The CDR3 loop spans 13 amino acids. Germline loops: CDR1 SNHLY, CDR2 FYNNEI. As DNA, the CDR3 is TGTGCCCGCCGCGGGACGGGAATGGGAGAGCAGTACTTC. Translation: CARRGTGMGEQYF.

The V gene is TRBV20-1, the J gene TRBJ2-5; 12 positions agree with TRBD2. The CDR3 contains 14 residues. Trimming at V came to 6 bases and at J to 4 bases, leaving 6 bases not matched to a gene. In germline, CDR1 is DFQATT, CDR2 SNEGSKA (reference sequence). CDR3 DNA: TGCAGTGCAACACTAGCGGGGGGTGGAGAGACCCAGTACTTC. It codes for CSATLAGGGETQYF.

The sample holds many counts of this clonotype. The chain couples TRBV4-2 to TRBJ2-5; 8 nucleotides line up with TRBD1. The J segment lost 5 bases and the V segment lost 0 bases, leaving 8 bases of the junction unmatched. The CDR3 is made up of 16 amino acids. Germline CDR1 is LGHNA and CDR2 is YNFKEQ. The DNA of the CDR3 is TGTGCCAGCAGCCAAGATCCCCAGGGGGCTGTGGAGACCCAGTACTTC. The encoded protein is CASSQDPQGAVETQYF.

The chain has TRBV7-9 and TRBJ2-5; the match to TRBD2 covers 13 bases. There are 18 residues in the CDR3. Germline lookup yields CDR1 SEHNR and CDR2 FQNEAQ (reference sequence). V lost 1 base and J lost 5; bases outside the gene matches: 10. CDR3 sequence: CASSLELGLAGELETQYF. The CDR3 DNA follows: TGTGCCAGCAGCTTAGAATTAGGACTAGCGGGAGAGCTGGAGACCCAGTACTTC.

The chain couples TRBV28 to TRBJ2-7; maybe TRBD1 (6 bases). Germline CDR1 reads MDHEN; CDR2 reads SYDVKM. Trimming stripped 2 bases from V and 12 bases from J, with 14 bases between. CDR3 length equals 12 residues. The CDR3 coding sequence is TGTGCCAGCAGTTTACTAGGACAGATTATGTACTTC. Translating gives CASSLLGQIMYF.

This clonotype was seen more than once but under ten times. The V gene is TRBV12-3 or TRBV12-4, the J gene TRBJ2-5; 7 bases are a match to TRBD2. The V gene end was trimmed by 3 bases and the J gene end by 3 bases; junction bases not matched to a gene: 4. The CDR3 covers 14 residues. The CDR3 DNA sequence: TGTGCCAGCAGTTTTGTACTAGCGAAAGAGACCCAGTACTTC. The encoded protein is CASSFVLAKETQYF.

In this sample, this clonotype turned up a few times. The chain combines TRBV7-8 with TRBJ1-5; no definite D call. Trimming took off 5 bases at V and 2 bases at J, with 16 bases between the two ends. Germline V lookup: CDR1 SGHVS, CDR2 FQNEAQ. This CDR3 spans 16 amino acids. The CDR3 DNA reads TGTGCCAGCAGCCTACGCGCCTTGGGTGGCAATCAGCCCCAGCATTTT. It is translated as CASSLRALGGNQPQHF.

This clonotype was observed a handful of times. The J gene is TRBJ2-7, the V gene TRBV4-3; no definite D call. The germline V gene has CDR1 LGHNA and CDR2 YSLEER. The CDR3 loop spans 15 amino acids. Trimming cost V 0 bases and J 1 base, with 10 bases left between them. CDR3 residues: CASSQEWRISYEQYF. In DNA, the CDR3 is TGCGCCAGCAGCCAAGAATGGCGGATTTCCTACGAGCAGTACTTC.

In its sample, this clonotype was seen many times. The chain combines TRBV29-1 with TRBJ1-2; D not resolved. V was clipped by 0 bases and J by 4 bases, with 15 bases between them. The CDR3 has 15 residues. CDR1 and CDR2 from the germline V gene are SQVTM and ANQGSEA. As DNA, the CDR3 is TGCAGCGTTGAAGATCAGGAGAAGTGGGGCTATGGCTACACCTTC. Its protein is CSVEDQEKWGYGYTF.

This clonotype has just a few counts. V is TRBV9 and J is TRBJ2-1, with D possibly being TRBD1 (6 bases). This CDR3 is 15 amino acids long. CDR1 and CDR2 (germline): SGDLS, YYNGEE. V was shortened by 0 bases and J by 5 bases, with 12 bases between the two germline ends. CDR3 nucleotide sequence: TGTGCCAGCAGCGTAGGGGCCGGACAGCACAATGAGCAGTTCTTC. It translates to CASSVGAGQHNEQFF.

This clonotype was counted a few times. The chain is built from TRBV20-1 and TRBJ2-3; 9 bases align to TRBD1. Germline-derived CDR1 and CDR2 are DFQATT and SNEGSKA (reference sequence). The CDR3 consists of 13 residues. V lost 6 bases to trimming and J lost 10 bases; unmatched junction nucleotides: 11. The CDR3 here is CSATRAGQGPQYF. In DNA form, the CDR3 reads TGCAGTGCCACTAGGGCGGGACAGGGCCCGCAGTATTTT.

The chain uses TRBV20-1 and TRBJ2-7, with TRBD2 matching over 10 bases. V trimming: 5 bases; J trimming: 2 bases; junction bases outside the gene matches: 6. Germline V gene lookup returns CDR1 DFQATT and CDR2 SNEGSKA (reference sequence). This CDR3 contains 14 residues. The CDR3 DNA is TGCAGTGCTGGAAGCGGGGGGGCCACCTACGAGCAGTACTTC. This gives the protein CSAGSGGATYEQYF.

In its sample, this clonotype was seen many times. The chain has TRBV4-3 and TRBJ2-1; 11 nucleotides agree with TRBD2. The CDR3 loop spans 16 amino acids. The V segment lost 4 bases and the J segment 5 bases; nucleotides outside the gene matches: 7. The germline V gene has CDR1 LGHNA and CDR2 YSLEER. CDR3 nucleotide sequence: TGCGCCAGCAGCCGGCTGACTAGCGGGGAAAACAATGAGCAGTTCTTC. This translates into CASSRLTSGENNEQFF.

The chain employs TRBV20-1 and TRBJ2-7, with 11 bases matching TRBD2. This CDR3 comprises 16 residues. J gave up 6 bases and V 6 bases, and 16 bases lay outside the gene matches. The V gene's germline CDR1 is DFQATT and CDR2 SNEGSKA (reference sequence). CDR3 amino acids: CSANAHILAGVREQYF. DNA of the CDR3: TGCAGTGCAAACGCTCATATACTAGCGGGAGTGCGCGAGCAGTACTTC.

There are many counts of this clonotype. The chain recombines TRBV4-1 with TRBJ2-5; 7 nucleotides align to TRBD1. The length of the CDR3 is 15 residues. V lost 3 bases and J lost 1; bases outside the gene matches: 5. Germline values: CDR1 MGHRA, CDR2 YSYEKL. This CDR3 is CASSHRQGGQETQYF. CDR3 DNA sequence: TGCGCCAGCAGCCATCGACAGGGTGGCCAAGAGACCCAGTACTTC.

This clonotype was seen many times. This chain connects TRBV3-1 to TRBJ2-1; 11 bases are shared with TRBD1. Trimming took 3 bases from V and 8 from J; bases not matched to a gene: 6. The CDR3 covers 15 residues. Germline V gene data show CDR1 as LGHDT and CDR2 as YNNKEL (reference sequence). In DNA form, the CDR3 reads TGTGCCAGCAGCCAGGGACAGGGGGGGATGTATGAGCAGTTCTTC. Translating it yields CASSQGQGGMYEQFF.

This sequence joins TRBV5-1 and TRBJ1-5, with D hard to call. Between the trimmed V and J ends, which lost 0 bases and 4 bases, there was a span of 11 bases. CDR1 and CDR2 (germline): SGHRS, YFSETQ. The CDR3 runs to 15 residues. The CDR3 is CASSLEGRTNQPQHF. The DNA for the CDR3 is TGCGCCAGCAGCTTGGAAGGGAGAACTAATCAGCCCCAGCATTTT.

In its sample, this clonotype was seen a few times. The genes are TRBV27 and TRBJ2-7, with TRBD1 identical over 10 bases. The length of the CDR3 is 14 residues. Germline V lookup: CDR1 MNHEY, CDR2 SMNVEV (reference sequence). J gave up 6 bases and V 5 bases, and 7 bases lay outside the gene matches. The CDR3 region is CASSPRQGALEQYF. As DNA, the CDR3 is TGTGCCAGCAGTCCAAGACAGGGGGCCCTCGAGCAGTACTTC.